The clone carrying this T cell receptor beta chain came up a few times. Its antigen is currently unknown. This sample stems from a study of T cells in Graves' hyperthyroidism and ophthalmopathy. Study-level results: Expanded thyroid clonotypes (above 0.001) were mostly also found in blood.

Authors of the study amplified TCR beta CDR3 regions from RNA transcripts. When the TCR CDR3 underwent first-round RT-PCR, the HTBI primer set was used. In TCRdb, the multiplex PCR reads were re-called with MiXCR into one record per CDR3 protein. The top ten clones hold more than 3% of a sample with approximately 620,000 distinct CDR3 sequences, about a sixth of them seen once. Any patient presenting with uncontrolled infection, other autoimmune disease, pregnancy or lactation was left out. Germline values: CDR1 SGHVT, CDR2 SQSDAQ. This CDR3 has 16 amino acids. V shed 5 bases and J shed 0 bases, with 13 bases lying between them.

This chain joins TRBV7-4 and TRBJ1-4; D possibly corresponds to TRBD1 (6 bases). The receptor's source is a woman in her thirties or forties with Graves' ophthalmopathy. Sequencing was done on a sample of blood. As DNA, the CDR3 is TGTGCCAGCAGCGCCCCGGGGGCGGCAACTAATGAAAAACTGTTTTTT. It codes for CASSAPGAATNEKLFF.